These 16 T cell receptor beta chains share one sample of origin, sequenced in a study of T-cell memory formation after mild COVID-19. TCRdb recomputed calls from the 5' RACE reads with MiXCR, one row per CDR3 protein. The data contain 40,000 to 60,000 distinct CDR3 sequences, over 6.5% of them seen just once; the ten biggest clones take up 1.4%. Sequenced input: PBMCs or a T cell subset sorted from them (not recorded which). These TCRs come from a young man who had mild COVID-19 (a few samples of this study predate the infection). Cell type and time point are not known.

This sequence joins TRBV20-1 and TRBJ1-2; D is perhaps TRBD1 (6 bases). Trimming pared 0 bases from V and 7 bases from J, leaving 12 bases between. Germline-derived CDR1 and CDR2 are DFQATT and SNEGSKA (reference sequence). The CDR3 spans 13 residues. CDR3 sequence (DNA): TGCAGTGCTAGAGATGGGACATCGGGTGGCTACACCTTC. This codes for CSARDGTSGGYTF.

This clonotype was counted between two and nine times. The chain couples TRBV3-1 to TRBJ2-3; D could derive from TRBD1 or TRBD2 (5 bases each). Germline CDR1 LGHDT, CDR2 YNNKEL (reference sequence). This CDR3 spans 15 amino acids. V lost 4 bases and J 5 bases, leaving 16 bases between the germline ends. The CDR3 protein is CASSPRGVGGDTQYF. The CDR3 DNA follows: TGTGCCAGCAGCCCTCGGGGAGTTGGGGGAGATACGCAGTATTTT.

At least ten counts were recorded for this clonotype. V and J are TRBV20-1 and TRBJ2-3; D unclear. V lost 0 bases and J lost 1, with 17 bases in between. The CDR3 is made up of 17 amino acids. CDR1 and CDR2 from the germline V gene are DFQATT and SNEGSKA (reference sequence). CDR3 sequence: CSARDPARGPGTDTQYF. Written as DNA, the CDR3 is TGCAGTGCTAGAGACCCGGCGAGAGGCCCCGGCACAGATACGCAGTATTTT.

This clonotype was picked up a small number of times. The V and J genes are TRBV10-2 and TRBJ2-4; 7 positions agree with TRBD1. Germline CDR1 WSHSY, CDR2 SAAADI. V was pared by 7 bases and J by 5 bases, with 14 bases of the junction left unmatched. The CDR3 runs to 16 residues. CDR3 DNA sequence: TGCGCCAGCATGATAGGGGGCAAGCCCTATCAAAACATTCAGTACTTC. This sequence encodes CASMIGGKPYQNIQYF.

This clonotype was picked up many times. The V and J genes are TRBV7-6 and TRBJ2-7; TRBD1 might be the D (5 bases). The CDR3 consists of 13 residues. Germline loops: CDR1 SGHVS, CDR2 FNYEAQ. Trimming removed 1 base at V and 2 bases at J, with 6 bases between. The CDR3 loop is CASSLETAYEQYF. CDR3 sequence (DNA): TGTGCCAGCAGCTTAGAGACAGCCTACGAGCAGTACTTC. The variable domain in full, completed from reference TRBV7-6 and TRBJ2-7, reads GAGVSQSPRYKVTKRGQDVALRCDPISGHVSLYWYRQALGQGPEFLTYFNYEAQQDKSGLPNDRFSAERPEGSISTLTIQRTEQRDSAMYRCASSLETAYEQYFGPGTRLTVT.

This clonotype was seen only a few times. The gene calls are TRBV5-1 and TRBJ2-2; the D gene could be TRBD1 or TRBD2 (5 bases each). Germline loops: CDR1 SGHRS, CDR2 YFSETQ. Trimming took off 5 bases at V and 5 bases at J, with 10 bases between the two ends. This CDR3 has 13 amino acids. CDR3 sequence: CASSRDGTGELFF. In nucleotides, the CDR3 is TGCGCCAGCAGTCGGGACGGTACCGGGGAGCTGTTTTTT.

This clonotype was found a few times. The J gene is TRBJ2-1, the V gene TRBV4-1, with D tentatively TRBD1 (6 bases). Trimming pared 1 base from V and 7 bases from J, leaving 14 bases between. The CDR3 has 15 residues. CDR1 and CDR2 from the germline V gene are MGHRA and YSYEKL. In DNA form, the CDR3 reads TGCGCCAGCAGCCAAGGTTGGGGGCTAGGAAATGAGCAGTTCTTC. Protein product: CASSQGWGLGNEQFF.

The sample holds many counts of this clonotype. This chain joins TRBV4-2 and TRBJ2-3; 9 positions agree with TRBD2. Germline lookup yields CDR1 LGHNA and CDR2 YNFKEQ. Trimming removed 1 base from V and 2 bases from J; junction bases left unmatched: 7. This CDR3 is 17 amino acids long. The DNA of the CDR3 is TGTGCCAGCAGCCAAGCACCGGCTAGCGGGGACACAGATACGCAGTATTTT. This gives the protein CASSQAPASGDTDTQYF.

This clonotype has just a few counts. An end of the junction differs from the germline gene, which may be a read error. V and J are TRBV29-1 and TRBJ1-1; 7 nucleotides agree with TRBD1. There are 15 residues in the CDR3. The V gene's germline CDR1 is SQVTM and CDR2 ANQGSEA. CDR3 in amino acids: CSVDGTEGFDTEAFF. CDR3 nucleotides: TGCAGCGTTGATGGGACAGAAGGCTTCGACACTGAAGCTTTTTTT. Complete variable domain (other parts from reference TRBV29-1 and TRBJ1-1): SAVISQKPSRDICQRGTSLTIQCQVDSQVTMMFWYRQQPGQSLTLIATANQGSEATYESGFVIDKFPISRPNLTFSTLTVSNMSPEDSSIYLCSVDGTEGFDTEAFFGQGTRLTVV.

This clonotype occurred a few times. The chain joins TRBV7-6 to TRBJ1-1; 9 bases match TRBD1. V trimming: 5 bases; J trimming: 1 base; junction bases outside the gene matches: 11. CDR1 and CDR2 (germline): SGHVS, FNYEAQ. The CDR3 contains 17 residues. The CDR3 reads CASSRKGQGYGNTEAFF. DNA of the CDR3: TGTGCCAGCAGCAGAAAGGGACAGGGCTATGGGAACACTGAAGCTTTCTTT.

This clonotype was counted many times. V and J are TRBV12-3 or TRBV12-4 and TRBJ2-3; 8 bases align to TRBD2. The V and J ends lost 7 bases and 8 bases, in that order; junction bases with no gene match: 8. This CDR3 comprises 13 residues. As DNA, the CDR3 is TGTGCCAGCACCCCGGGGGGGCGGGGTACGCAGTATTTT. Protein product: CASTPGGRGTQYF.

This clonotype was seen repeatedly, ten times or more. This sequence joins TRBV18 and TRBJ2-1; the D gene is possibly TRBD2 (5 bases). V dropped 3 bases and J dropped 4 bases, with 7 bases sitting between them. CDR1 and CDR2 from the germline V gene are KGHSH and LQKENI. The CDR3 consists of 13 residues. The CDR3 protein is CASSPAGYNEQFF. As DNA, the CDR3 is TGTGCCAGCTCACCGGCGGGTTACAATGAGCAGTTCTTC.

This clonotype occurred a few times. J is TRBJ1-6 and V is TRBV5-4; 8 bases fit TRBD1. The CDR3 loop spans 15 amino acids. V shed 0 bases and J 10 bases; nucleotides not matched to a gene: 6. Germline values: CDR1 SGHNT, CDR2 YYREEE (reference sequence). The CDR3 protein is CASSLGQGMGSPLHF. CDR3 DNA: TGTGCCAGCAGCTTGGGACAGGGGATGGGGTCACCCCTCCACTTT. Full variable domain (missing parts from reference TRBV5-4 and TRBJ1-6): ETGVTQSPTHLIKTRGQQVTLRCSSQSGHNTVSWYQQALGQGPQFIFQYYREEENGRGNFPPRFSGLQFPNYSSELNVNALELDDSALYLCASSLGQGMGSPLHFGNGTRLTVT.

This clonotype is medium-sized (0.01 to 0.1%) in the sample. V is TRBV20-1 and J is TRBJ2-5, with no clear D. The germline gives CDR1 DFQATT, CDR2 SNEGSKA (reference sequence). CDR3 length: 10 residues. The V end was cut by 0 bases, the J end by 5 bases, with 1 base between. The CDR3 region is CSARDETQYF. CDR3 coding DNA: TGCAGTGCTAGAGATGAGACCCAGTACTTC.

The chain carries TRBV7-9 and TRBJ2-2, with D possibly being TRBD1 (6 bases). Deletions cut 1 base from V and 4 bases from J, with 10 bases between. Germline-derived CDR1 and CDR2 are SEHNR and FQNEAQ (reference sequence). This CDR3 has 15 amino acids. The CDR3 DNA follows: TGTGCCAGCAGCTTAGTGGGGGCGCTCACCGGGGAGCTGTTTTTT. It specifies CASSLVGALTGELFF.

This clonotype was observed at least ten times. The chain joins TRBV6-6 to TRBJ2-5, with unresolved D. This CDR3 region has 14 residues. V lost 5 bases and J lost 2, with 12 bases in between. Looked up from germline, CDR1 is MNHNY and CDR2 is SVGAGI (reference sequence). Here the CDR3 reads CASSPPPGQETQYF. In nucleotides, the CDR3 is TGTGCCAGCAGTCCTCCGCCAGGACAAGAGACCCAGTACTTC.